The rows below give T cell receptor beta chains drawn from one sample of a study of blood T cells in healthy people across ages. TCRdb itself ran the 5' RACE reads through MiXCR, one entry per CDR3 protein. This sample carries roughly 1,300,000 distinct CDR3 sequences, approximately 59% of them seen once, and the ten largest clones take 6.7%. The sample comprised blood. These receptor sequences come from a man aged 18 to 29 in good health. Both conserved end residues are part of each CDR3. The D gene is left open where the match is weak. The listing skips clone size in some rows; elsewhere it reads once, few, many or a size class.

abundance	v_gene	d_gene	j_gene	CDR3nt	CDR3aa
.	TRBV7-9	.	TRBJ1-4	TGTGCCAGCAGTTTAGGCGGGGTCCGGGAAAAACTGTTTTTT	CASSLGGVREKLFF
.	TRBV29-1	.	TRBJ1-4	TGCAGCGTTGAAGATGGAAGGGGTAATGAAAAACTGTTTTTT	CSVEDGRGNEKLFF
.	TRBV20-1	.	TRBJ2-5	TGCAGTGTCGCGACTAGACAAGAGACCCAGTACTTC	CSVATRQETQYF
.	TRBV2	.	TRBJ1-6	TGTGCCAGCGGAGAGTTGGGGTGGAATTCACCCCTCCACTTT	CASGELGWNSPLHF
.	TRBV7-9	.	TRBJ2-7	TGTGCCAGCAGCTTAGCGTTGGCCGACTACGAGCAGTACTTC	CASSLALADYEQYF
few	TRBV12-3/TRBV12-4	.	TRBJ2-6	TGTGCCAGCAGAGTTTTTTCGGGGCGGAATTATGGGGCCAACGTCCTGACTTTC	CASRVFSGRNYGANVLTF
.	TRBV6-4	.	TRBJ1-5	TGTGCCAGCAGTGACGTGGCAGGGTATCAGCCCCAGCATTTT	CASSDVAGYQPQHF
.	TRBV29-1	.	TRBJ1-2	TGCAGCGTTGATTTTGGGGTGGGAACGGGTGGCTACACCTTC	CSVDFGVGTGGYTF
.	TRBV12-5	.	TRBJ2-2	TGTGCTAGTAAAGCGATTGGGGCCGGGGAGCTGTTTTTT	CASKAIGAGELFF
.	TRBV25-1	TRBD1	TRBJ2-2	TGTGCCGGACAGGGGGGAAACACCGGGGAGCTGTTTTTT	CAGQGGNTGELFF
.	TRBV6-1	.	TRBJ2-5	TGTGCCAGCAGTGGGATAGGGCGGGAGACCCAGTACTTC	CASSGIGRETQYF
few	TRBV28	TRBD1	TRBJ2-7	TGTGCCAGCGTCTCCTGGCAGGGACAGCCCTACGAGCAGTACTTC	CASVSWQGQPYEQYF
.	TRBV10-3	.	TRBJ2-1	TGTGCCATCAAAAGGCTAGATCGGGTGGATGAGCAGTTCTTC	CAIKRLDRVDEQFF
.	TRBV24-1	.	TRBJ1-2	TGTGCCACCAGTGATTTGGAGGGAAGTGGCTACACCTTC	CATSDLEGSGYTF
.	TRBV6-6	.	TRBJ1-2	TGTGCCAGCAGTTACCGGGATAGGAATGAGAGGGGCTACACCTTC	CASSYRDRNERGYTF
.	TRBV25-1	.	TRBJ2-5	TGTGCCAGCAGTGAATATCTCGTGGCAGGTCAGGGAGAGACCCAGTACTTC	CASSEYLVAGQGETQYF
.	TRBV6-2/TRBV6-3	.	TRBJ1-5	TGTGCCAGCAGGGAACAGCTTAGCAATCAGCCCCAGCATTTT	CASREQLSNQPQHF
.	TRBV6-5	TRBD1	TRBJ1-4	TGTGCCAGCAGATACAGGGGCACTCAGGAAAAACTGTTTTTT	CASRYRGTQEKLFF
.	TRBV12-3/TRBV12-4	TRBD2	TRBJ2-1	TGTGCCAGCAGTTTTGGCGGGAGTGGCAATGAGCAGTTCTTC	CASSFGGSGNEQFF
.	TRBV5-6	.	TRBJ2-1	TGTGCCAGCAGCTTGGGTCTAATCGCCGATGAGCAGTTCTTC	CASSLGLIADEQFF
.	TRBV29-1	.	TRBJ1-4	TGCAGCGCCTCCGACGGAACAACTAATGAAAAACTGTTTTTT	CSASDGTTNEKLFF
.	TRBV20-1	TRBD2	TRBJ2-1	TGCAGTGCTAGAGGGCTAGCGGGAGGTTTTGAGCAGTTCTTC	CSARGLAGGFEQFF
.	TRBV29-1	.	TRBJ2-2	TGCAGCGTTGTGGAAAAAGGGAAATTAAGCACCGGGGAGCTGTTTTTT	CSVVEKGKLSTGELFF
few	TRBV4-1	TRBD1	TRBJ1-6	TGCGCCAGCAGCTCGAGCTCAGGGGGTAATTCACCCCTCCACTTT	CASSSSSGGNSPLHF